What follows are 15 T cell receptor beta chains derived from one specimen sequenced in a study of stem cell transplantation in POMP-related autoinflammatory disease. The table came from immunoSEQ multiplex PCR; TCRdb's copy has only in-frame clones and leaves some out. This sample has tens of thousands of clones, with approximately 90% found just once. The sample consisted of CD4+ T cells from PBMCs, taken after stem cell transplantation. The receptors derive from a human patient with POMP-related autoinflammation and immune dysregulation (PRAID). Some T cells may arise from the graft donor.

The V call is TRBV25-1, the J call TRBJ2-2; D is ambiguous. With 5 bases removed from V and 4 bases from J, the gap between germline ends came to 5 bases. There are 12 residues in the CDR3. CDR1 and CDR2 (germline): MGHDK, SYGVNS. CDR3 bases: TGTGCCAGCAGTAGATTCACCGGGGAGCTGTTTTTT. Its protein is CASSRFTGELFF.

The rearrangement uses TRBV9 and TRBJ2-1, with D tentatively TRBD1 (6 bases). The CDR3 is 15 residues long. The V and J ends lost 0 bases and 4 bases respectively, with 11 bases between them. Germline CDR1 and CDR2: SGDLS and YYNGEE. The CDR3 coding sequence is TGTGCCAGCAGCGTAGGTGGGGGCGCGTACAATGAGCAGTTCTTC. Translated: CASSVGGGAYNEQFF.

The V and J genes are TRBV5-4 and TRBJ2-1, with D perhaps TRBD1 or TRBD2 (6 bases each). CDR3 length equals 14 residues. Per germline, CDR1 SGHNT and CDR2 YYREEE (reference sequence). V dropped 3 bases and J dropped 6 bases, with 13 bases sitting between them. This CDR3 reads CASSSGAGVNEQFF. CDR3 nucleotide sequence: TGTGCCAGCAGCTCGGGGGCAGGGGTCAATGAGCAGTTCTTC.

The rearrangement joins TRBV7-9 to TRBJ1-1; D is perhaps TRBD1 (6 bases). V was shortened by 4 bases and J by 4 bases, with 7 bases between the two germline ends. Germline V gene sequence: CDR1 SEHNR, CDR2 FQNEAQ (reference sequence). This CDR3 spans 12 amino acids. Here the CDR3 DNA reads TGTGCCAGCAGCTGGACAGCCACTGAAGCTTTCTTT. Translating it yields CASSWTATEAFF.

The chain's CDR3 is CASSDGLARTDTQYF. The CDR3 DNA follows: TGTGCCAGCAGTGATGGACTAGCACGCACAGATACGCAGTATTTT. The genes are TRBV6-1 and TRBJ2-3; 8 bases agree with TRBD2. Germline CDR1 MNHNS, CDR2 SASEGT. This CDR3 is 15 amino acids long. The junction had 3 bases not matched to a gene; V was cut back by 3 bases and J by 1 base.

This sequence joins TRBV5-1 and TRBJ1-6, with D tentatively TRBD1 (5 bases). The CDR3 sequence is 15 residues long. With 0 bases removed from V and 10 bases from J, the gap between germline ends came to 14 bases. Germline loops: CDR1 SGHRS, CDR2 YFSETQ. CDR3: CASSLATGVRSPLHF. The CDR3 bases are TGCGCCAGCAGCTTGGCTACAGGCGTTAGGTCACCCCTCCACTTT.

The CDR3 bases are TGCGCCAGCAGCTTCCAGGGGGGTGGGGAGACCCAGTACTTC. Protein product: CASSFQGGGETQYF. The chain links TRBV5-1 to TRBJ2-5; weak D call: TRBD1 (7 bases). CDR1 and CDR2 (germline): SGHRS, YFSETQ. V was shortened by 2 bases and J by 5 bases, with 13 bases between the two germline ends. There are 14 residues in the CDR3.

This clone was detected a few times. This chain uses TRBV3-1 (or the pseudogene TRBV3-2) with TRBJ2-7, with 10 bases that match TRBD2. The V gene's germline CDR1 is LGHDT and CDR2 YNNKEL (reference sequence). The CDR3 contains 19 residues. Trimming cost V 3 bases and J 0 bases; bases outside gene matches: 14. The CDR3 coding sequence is TGTGCCAGCAGCCATATGTATGCCCTAGCGGGAGAGTTCTCCTACGAGCAGTACTTC. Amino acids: CASSHMYALAGEFSYEQYF.

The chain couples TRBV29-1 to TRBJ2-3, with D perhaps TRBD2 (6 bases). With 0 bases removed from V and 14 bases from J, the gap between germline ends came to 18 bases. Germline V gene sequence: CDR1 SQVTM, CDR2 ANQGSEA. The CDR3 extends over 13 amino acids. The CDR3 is CSVEDRSTLLAYF. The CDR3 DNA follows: TGCAGCGTTGAAGATCGGTCTACGTTACTAGCGTATTTT.

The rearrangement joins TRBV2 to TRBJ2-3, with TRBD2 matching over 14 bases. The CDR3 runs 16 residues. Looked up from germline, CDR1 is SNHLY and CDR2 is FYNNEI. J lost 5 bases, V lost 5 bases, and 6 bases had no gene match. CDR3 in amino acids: CASSPGLAGEVDTQYF. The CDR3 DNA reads TGTGCCAGCAGTCCGGGACTAGCGGGGGAAGTAGATACGCAGTATTTT.

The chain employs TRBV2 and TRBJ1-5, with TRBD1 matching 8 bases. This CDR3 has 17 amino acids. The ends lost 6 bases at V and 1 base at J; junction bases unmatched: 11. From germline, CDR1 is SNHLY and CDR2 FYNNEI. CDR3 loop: CASRLDREPLSNQPQHF. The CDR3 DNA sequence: TGTGCCAGCAGGTTGGACAGGGAGCCGCTAAGCAATCAGCCCCAGCATTTT.

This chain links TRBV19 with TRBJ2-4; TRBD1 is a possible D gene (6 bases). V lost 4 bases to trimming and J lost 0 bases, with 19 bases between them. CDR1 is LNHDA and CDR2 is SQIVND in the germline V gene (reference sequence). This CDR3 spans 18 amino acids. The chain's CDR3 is CASSSTGFGGVAKNIQYF. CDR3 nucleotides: TGTGCCAGTAGTAGTACAGGGTTTGGGGGTGTAGCCAAAAACATTCAGTACTTC.

The CDR3 coding sequence is TGTGCCACCCGGTGGGGGGTTGGGGAGACCCAGTACTTC. This sequence encodes CATRWGVGETQYF. The chain combines TRBV6-5 with TRBJ2-5; D is possibly TRBD2 (6 bases). Trimming shortened V by 10 bases and J by 5 bases, and 17 bases separated the two germline ends. The CDR3 is 13 amino acids. Germline V gene sequence: CDR1 MNHEY, CDR2 SVGAGI.

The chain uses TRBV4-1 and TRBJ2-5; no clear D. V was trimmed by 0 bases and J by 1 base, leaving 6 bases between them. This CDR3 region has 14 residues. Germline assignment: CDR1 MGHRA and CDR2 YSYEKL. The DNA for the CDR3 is TGCGCCAGCAGCCAAGAGTACAGCCAAGAGACCCAGTACTTC. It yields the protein CASSQEYSQETQYF.

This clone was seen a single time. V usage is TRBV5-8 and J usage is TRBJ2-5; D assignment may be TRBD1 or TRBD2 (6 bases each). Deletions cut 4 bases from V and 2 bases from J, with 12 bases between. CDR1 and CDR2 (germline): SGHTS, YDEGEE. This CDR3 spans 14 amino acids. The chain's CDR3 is CASSGGPGQETQYF. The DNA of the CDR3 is TGTGCCAGCAGCGGGGGGCCTGGACAAGAGACCCAGTACTTC.